A selection of T cell receptor beta chains follows, all from one sample in a study of T cell responses to AZD1222 COVID-19 vaccine. Some clones are missing from TCRdb's copy, which holds only in-frame ones; the method was immunoSEQ multiplex PCR. Among tens of thousands of clones listed, roughly nine tenths were seen once. The input for sequencing was peripheral blood, taken on day 0 of AZD1222 vaccination. The receptor source for this set is an adult in good health. The CDR3 runs from the conserved cysteine through the conserved F or W. Each record gives: D gene, CDR3 length, J gene, V gene, CDR3 protein, CDR3 DNA. A D gene is named only where the DNA matches it firmly.

>NA|15|TRBJ2-1|TRBV6-5
CASSRQDRNYNEQFF
TGTGCCAGCAGCCGCCAGGATCGCAACTACAATGAGCAGTTCTTC
>NA|15|TRBJ1-1|TRBV30
CAWSALGGQNTEAFF
TGTGCCTGGAGTGCCCTGGGAGGGCAGAACACTGAAGCTTTCTTT
>NA|15|TRBJ1-2|TRBV28
CASSLWGRAFYGYTF
TGTGCCAGCAGTTTATGGGGTCGGGCGTTCTATGGCTACACCTTC
>TRBD2|17|TRBJ2-3|TRBV27
CASSFGVVAGGSDTQYF
TGTGCCAGCAGTTTTGGGGTAGTAGCGGGAGGGTCAGATACGCAGTATTTT
>TRBD2|16|TRBJ2-2|TRBV5-1
CASSPGGGVNTGELFF
TGCGCCAGCAGCCCCGGGGGAGGGGTGAACACCGGGGAGCTGTTTTTT
>TRBD1|17|TRBJ2-1|TRBV3-1/TRBV3-2
CASSFHLGQSSYNEQFF
TGTGCCAGCAGCTTTCACCTGGGACAGAGCTCCTACAATGAGCAGTTCTTC
>NA|15|TRBJ2-2|TRBV6-1
CASSEDAGNTGELFF
TGTGCCAGCAGTGAAGACGCGGGGAACACCGGGGAGCTGTTTTTT
>NA|16|TRBJ1-5|TRBV28
CASRRSSGRPNQPQHF
TGTGCCAGCAGAAGGAGCTCAGGGAGACCAAATCAGCCCCAGCATTTT
>NA|16|TRBJ2-1|TRBV5-1
CASSREAGRNTNEQFF
TGCGCCAGCAGCAGGGAGGCAGGGCGAAATACCAATGAGCAGTTCTTC
>NA|14|TRBJ1-2|TRBV27
CASSLTAGAGGYTF
TGTGCCAGCAGTTTAACGGCCGGGGCAGGTGGCTACACCTTC
>TRBD1|18|TRBJ1-6|TRBV5-1
CASSPQPTTGDYNSPLHF
TGCGCCAGCAGCCCTCAACCCACTACAGGGGATTATAATTCACCCCTCCACTTT
>NA|14|TRBJ2-7|TRBV29-1
CSVERGEPGYEQYF
TGCAGCGTTGAAAGGGGGGAGCCGGGCTACGAGCAGTACTTC